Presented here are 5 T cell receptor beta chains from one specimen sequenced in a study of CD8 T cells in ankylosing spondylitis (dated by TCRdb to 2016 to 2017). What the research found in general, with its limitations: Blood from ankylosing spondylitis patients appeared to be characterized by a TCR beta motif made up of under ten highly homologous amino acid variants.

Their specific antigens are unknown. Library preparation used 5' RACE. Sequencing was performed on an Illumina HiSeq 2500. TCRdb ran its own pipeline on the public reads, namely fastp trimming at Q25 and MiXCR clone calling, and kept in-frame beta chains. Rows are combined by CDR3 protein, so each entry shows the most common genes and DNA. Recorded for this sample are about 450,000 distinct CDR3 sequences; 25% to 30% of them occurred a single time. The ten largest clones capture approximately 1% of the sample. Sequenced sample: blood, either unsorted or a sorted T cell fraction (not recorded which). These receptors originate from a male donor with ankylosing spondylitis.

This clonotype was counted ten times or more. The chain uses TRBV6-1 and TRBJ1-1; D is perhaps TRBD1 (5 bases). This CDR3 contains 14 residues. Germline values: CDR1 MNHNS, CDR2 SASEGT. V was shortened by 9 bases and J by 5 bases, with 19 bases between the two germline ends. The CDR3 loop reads CASLESGGGTEAFF. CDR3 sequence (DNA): TGTGCCAGTCTTGAATCTGGGGGTGGAACTGAAGCTTTCTTT.

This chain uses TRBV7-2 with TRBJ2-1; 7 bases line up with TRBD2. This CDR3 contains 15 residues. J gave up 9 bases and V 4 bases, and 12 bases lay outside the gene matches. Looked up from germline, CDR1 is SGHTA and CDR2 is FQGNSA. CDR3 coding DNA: TGTGCCAGCAGCTGGTCGGGAGGCTCCAAACTTGAGCAGTTCTTC. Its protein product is CASSWSGGSKLEQFF.

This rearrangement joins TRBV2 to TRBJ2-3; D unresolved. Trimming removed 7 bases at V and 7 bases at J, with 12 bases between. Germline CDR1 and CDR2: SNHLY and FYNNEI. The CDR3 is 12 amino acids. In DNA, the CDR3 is TGTGCCAGCACCCTCTTCCTGAATACGCAGTATTTT. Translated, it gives CASTLFLNTQYF.

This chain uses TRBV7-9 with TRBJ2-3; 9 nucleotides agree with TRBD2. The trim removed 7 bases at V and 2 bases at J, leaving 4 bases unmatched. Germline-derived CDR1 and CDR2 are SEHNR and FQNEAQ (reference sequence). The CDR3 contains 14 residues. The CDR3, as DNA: TGTGCCAGCACCCTAGCGGGATACACAGATACGCAGTATTTT. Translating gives CASTLAGYTDTQYF.

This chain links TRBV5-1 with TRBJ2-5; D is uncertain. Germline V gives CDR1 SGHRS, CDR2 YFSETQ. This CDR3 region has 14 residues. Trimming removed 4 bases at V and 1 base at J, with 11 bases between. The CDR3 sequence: CASSGRTGQETQYF. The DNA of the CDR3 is TGCGCCAGCAGCGGAAGGACGGGCCAAGAGACCCAGTACTTC.